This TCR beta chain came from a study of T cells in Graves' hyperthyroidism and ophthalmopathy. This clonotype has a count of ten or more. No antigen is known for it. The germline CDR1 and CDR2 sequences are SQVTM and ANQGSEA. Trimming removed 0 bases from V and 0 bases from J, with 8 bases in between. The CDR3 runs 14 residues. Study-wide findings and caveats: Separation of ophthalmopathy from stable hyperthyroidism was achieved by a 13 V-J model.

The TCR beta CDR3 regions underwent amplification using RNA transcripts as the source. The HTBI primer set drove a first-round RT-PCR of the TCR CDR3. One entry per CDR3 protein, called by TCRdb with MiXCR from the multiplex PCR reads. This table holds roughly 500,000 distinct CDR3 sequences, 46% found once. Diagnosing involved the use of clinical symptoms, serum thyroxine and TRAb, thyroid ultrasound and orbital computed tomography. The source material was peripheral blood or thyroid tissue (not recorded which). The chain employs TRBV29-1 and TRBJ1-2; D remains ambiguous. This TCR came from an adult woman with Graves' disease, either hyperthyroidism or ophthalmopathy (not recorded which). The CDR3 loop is CSVEDDGANYGYTF. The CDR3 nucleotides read TGCAGCGTTGAAGATGACGGAGCTAACTATGGCTACACCTTC.